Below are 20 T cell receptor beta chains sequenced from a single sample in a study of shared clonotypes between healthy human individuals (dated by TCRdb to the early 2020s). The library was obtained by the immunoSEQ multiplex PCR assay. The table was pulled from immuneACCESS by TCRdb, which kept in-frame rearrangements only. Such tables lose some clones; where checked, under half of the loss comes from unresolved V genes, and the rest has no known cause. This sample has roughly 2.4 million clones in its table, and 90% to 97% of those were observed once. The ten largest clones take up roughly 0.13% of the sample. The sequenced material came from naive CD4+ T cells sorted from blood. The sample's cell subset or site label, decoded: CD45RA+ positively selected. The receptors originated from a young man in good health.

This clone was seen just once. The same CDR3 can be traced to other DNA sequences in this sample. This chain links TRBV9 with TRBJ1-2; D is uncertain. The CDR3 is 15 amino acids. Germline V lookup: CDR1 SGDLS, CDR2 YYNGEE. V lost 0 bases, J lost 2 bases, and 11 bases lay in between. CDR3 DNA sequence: TGTGCCAGCAGCGTAGATCCAGGTTCGAACTATGGCTACACCTTC. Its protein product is CASSVDPGSNYGYTF.

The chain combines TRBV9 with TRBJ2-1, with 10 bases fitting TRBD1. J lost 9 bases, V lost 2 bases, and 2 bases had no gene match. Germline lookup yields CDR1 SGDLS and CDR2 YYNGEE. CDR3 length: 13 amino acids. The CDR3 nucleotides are TGTGCCAGCAGCGTGTGGACAGGGGGTGAGCAGTTCTTC. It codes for CASSVWTGGEQFF. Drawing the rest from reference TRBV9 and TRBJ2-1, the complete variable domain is DSGVTQTPKHLITATGQRVTLRCSPRSGDLSVYWYQQSLDQGLQFLIQYYNGEERAKGNILERFSAQQFPDLHSELNLSSLELGDSALYFCASSVWTGGEQFFGPGTRLTVL.

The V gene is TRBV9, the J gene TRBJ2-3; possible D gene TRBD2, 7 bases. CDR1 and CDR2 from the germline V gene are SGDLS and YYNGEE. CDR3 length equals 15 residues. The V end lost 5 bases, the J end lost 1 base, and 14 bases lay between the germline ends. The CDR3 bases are TGTGCCAGCAGTTCTTTGGGGGGGCGCACAGATACGCAGTATTTT. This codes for CASSSLGGRTDTQYF.

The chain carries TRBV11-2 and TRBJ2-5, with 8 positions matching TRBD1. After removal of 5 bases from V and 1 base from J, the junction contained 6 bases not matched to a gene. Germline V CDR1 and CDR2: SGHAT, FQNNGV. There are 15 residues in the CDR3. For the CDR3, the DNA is TGTGCCAGCAGCGCAGACAGGGGACTCCAAGAGACCCAGTACTTC. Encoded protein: CASSADRGLQETQYF.

Written as DNA, the CDR3 is TGTGCCAGCAGCTTTCGGAACACTGAAGCTTTCTTT. Translation gives CASSFRNTEAFF. The gene calls are TRBV13 and TRBJ1-1; no definite D call. V dropped 3 bases and J dropped 1 base, with 3 bases sitting between them. CDR1 is PRHDT, CDR2 FYEKMQ, per germline (reference sequence). CDR3 length: 12 amino acids.

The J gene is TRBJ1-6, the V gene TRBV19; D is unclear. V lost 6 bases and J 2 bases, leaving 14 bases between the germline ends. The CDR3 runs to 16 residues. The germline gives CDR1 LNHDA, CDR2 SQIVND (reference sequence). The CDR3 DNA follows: TGTGCCAGTAGCTCCGTTAGGGCGACCTATAATTCACCCCTCCACTTT. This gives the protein CASSSVRATYNSPLHF.

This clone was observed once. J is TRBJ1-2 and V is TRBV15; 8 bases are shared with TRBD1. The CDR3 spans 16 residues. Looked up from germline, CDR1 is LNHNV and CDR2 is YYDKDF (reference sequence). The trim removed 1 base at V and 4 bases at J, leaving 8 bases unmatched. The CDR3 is CATSRGMDRETYGYTF. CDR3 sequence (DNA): TGTGCCACCAGCAGAGGAATGGACAGGGAGACCTATGGCTACACCTTC.

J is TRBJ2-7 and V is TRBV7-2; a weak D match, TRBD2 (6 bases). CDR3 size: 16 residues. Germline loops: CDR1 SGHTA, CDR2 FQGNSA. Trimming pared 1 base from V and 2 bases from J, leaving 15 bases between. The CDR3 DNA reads TGTGCCAGCAGCTTAGATTTCGGGGGATCGGCCTACGAGCAGTACTTC. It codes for CASSLDFGGSAYEQYF.

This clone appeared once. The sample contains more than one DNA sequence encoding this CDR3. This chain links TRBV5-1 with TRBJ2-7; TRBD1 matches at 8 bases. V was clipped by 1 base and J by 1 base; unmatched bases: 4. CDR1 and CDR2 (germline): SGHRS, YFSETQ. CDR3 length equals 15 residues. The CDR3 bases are TGCGCCAGCAGCTTGCGGACAGGGCCTTCCTACGAGCAGTACTTC. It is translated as CASSLRTGPSYEQYF.

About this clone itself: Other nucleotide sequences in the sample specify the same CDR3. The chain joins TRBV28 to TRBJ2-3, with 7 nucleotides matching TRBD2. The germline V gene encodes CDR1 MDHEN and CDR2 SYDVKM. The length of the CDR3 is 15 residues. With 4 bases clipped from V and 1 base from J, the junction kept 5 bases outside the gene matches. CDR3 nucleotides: TGTGCCAGCAGTTCCCTCGCGGGGGGCACAGATACGCAGTATTTT. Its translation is CASSSLAGGTDTQYF.

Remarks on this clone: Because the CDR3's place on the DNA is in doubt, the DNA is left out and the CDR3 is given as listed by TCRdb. CDR3 region: CASSPGWGSGNTIYF. V and J are TRBV21-1 and TRBJ1-3. TRBV21-1 is a pseudogene locus. Termini included, the CDR3 measures 15 amino acids.

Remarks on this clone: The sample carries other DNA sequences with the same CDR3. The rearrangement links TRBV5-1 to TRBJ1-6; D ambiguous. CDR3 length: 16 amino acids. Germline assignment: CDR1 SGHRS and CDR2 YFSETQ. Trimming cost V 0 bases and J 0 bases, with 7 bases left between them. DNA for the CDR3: TGCGCCAGCAGCTTGGGCGGGAGCTCCTATAATTCACCCCTCCACTTT. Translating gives CASSLGGSSYNSPLHF.

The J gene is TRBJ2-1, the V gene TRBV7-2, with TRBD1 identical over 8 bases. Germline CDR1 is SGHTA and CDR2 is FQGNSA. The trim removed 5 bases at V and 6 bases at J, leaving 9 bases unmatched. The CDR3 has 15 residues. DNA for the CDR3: TGTGCCAGCAGCCTACGACAGGGGAATGGCAATGAGCAGTTCTTC. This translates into CASSLRQGNGNEQFF.

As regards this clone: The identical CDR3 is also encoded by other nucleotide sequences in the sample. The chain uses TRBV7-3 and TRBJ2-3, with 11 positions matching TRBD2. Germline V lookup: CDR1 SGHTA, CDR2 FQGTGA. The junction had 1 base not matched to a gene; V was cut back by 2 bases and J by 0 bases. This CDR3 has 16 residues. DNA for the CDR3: TGTGCCAGCAGCTTACTAGCGGGGGGCAGCACAGATACGCAGTATTTT. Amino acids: CASSLLAGGSTDTQYF.

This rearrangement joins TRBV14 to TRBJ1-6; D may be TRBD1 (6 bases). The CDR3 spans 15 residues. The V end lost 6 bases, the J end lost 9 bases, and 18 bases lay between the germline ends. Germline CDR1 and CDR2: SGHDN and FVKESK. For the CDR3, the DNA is TGTGCCAGCAGGATCCCGGGACAAGTAAGTTCACCCCTCCACTTT. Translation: CASRIPGQVSSPLHF.

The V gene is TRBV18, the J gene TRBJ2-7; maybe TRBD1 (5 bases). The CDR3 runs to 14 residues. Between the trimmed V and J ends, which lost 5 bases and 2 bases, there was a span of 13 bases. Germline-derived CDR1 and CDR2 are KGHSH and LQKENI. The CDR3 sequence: CASSTDVTAYEQYF. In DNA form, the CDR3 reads TGTGCCAGCTCAACCGACGTGACAGCCTACGAGCAGTACTTC.

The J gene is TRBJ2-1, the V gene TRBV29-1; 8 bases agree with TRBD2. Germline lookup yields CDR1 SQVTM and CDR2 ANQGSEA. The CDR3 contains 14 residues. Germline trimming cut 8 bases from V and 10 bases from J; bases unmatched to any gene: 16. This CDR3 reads CSTRGSGKRDEQFF. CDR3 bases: TGCAGCACGCGAGGTAGCGGGAAGAGGGACGAGCAGTTCTTC.

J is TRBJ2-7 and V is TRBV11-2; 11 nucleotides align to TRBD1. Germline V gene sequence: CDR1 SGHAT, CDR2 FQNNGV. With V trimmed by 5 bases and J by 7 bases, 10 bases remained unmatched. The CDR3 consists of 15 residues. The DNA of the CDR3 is TGTGCCAGCAGCCCGGGGACAGGGGGAATTGTAGAGCAGTACTTC. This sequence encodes CASSPGTGGIVEQYF.

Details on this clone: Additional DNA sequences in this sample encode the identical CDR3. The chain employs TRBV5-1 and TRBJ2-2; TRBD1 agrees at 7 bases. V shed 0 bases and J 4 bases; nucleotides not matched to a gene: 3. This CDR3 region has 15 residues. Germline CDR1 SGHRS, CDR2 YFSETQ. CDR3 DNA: TGCGCCAGCAGCTTGGGACAGGGTGGCACCGGGGAGCTGTTTTTT. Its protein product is CASSLGQGGTGELFF.

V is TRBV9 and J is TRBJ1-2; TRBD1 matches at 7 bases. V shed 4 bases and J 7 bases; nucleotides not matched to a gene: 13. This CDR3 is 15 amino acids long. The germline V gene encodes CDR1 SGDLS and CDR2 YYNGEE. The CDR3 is CASSFRDSPTSGYTF. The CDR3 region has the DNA TGTGCCAGCAGCTTCCGGGACAGTCCAACGAGTGGCTACACCTTC.